One T cell receptor (beta chain) is described in this entry. Its antigen is unknown. The repertoire was sequenced with immunoSEQ multiplex PCR; TCRdb's copy has only in-frame clones and lacks some. Of 70,000 to 95,000 clones listed, around 90% are singletons. This entry is derived from a study of OX40 agonist ivuxolimab in advanced cancers. Study findings and constraints: Certain nonresponding patients likewise had low normalized T-cell clonal expansion.

With 5 bases removed from V and 4 bases from J, the gap between germline ends came to 12 bases. The germline V gene encodes CDR1 MNHNY and CDR2 SVGAGI (reference sequence). This CDR3 has 14 residues. The starting material was CD4+ or CD8+ T cells sorted from blood, obtained in a trial of the OX40 agonist ivuxolimab. The sequence was obtained from an adult with an advanced solid tumor such as melanoma, head and neck, liver or kidney cancer. The genes are TRBV6-6 and TRBJ2-1; the D is unclear. CDR3 nucleotide sequence: TGTGCCAGCAGTCCTGCGACCTTATACAATGAGCAGTTCTTC. Its protein product is CASSPATLYNEQFF.